Below, 28 T cell receptor beta chains from the same sample are listed, as sequenced in a study of prognosis after radiotherapy for stage I lung cancer. Using two-round multiplex PCR, the authors amplified TCR beta CDR3 from genomic DNA. Primers specific to each TRBV and TRBJ gene were used in first-round PCR. TCRdb reprocessed the multiplex PCR reads with MiXCR, giving one entry per CDR3 protein. Found here are around 30,000 distinct CDR3 sequences, less than 40% of them singletons; the top ten hold 16%. Sample: PBMCs, taken before or after stereotactic body radiation therapy (not recorded which). The receptors were gathered from a donor over 45 with non-small cell lung cancer.

The count of this clonotype is one. The genes are TRBV6-1 and TRBJ2-1; D could derive from TRBD1 or TRBD2 (6 bases each). The germline V and J ends were trimmed by 7 bases and 1 base, with 17 bases remaining between them. Germline V gives CDR1 MNHNS, CDR2 SASEGT. The CDR3 sequence is 16 residues long. The CDR3 bases are TGTGCCAGCACCCGGAGGGGGAGTCTTTCCTACAATGAGCAGTTCTTC. It specifies CASTRRGSLSYNEQFF.

There are a few counts of this clonotype. The chain has TRBV5-1 and TRBJ2-3; D perhaps matches TRBD2 (6 bases). The germline V gene has CDR1 SGHRS and CDR2 YFSETQ. The V end was cut by 1 base, the J end by 6 bases, with 12 bases between. This CDR3 comprises 14 residues. CDR3 nucleotides: TGCGCCAGCAGCTTGAATGTCGCGGGGGATACGCAGTATTTT. Translation: CASSLNVAGDTQYF.

In the case of this clonotype: A much larger clone differs from this one at a single base, so this may be a read error. V gene TRBV6-4 combines with J gene TRBJ2-6, with 10 bases aligning to TRBD2. The trim removed 5 bases at V and 2 bases at J, leaving 9 bases unmatched. The CDR3 has 18 residues. The V gene's germline CDR1 is MRHNA and CDR2 SNTAGT. The CDR3 protein is CASSYFSLAGAGANVLTF. In nucleotides, the CDR3 is TGTGCCAGCAGTTACTTTAGTCTAGCGGGGGCTGGGGCCAACGTCCTGACTTTC.

Ten or more counts support this clonotype. The chain recombines TRBV3-1 with TRBJ1-3; D remains unclear. This CDR3 is built from 16 residues. Germline lookup yields CDR1 LGHDT and CDR2 YNNKEL (reference sequence). The V end lost 1 base, the J end lost 0 bases, and 10 bases lay between the germline ends. The CDR3 region is CASSQAPGSSGNTIYF. In DNA, the CDR3 is TGTGCCAGCAGCCAAGCACCTGGGAGCTCTGGAAACACCATATATTTT.

This clonotype was seen many times. The V gene is TRBV2, the J gene TRBJ1-6; unclear D gene. V was clipped by 8 bases and J by 5 bases, with 7 bases between them. The CDR3 is made up of 12 amino acids. CDR1 and CDR2 from the germline V gene are SNHLY and FYNNEI. The DNA for the CDR3 is TGTGCCAGCGGCCAGAATAATTCACCCCTCCACTTT. Translated, it gives CASGQNNSPLHF.

This clonotype was seen at least ten times. J is TRBJ1-2 and V is TRBV6-9, with D perhaps TRBD1 (5 bases). Trimming removed 3 bases at V and 4 bases at J, with 12 bases between. CDR3 length: 14 amino acids. Germline values: CDR1 MNHGY, CDR2 SVAAGI. CDR3 region: CASSYSPGVYGYTF. In DNA, the CDR3 is TGTGCCAGCAGTTACTCTCCGGGGGTCTATGGCTACACCTTC.

This clonotype was observed at least ten times. This chain connects TRBV5-5 to TRBJ1-5; a weak D match, TRBD1 (5 bases). V was pared by 2 bases and J by 1 base, with 10 bases between. Germline-derived CDR1 and CDR2 are SGHKS and YYEKEE (reference sequence). The CDR3 runs 15 residues. For the CDR3, the DNA is TGTGCCAGCAGCTTTCAGGGTTTAAGCAATCAGCCCCAGCATTTT. Translation gives CASSFQGLSNQPQHF.

Many counts were recorded for this clonotype. The V and J genes are TRBV10-3 and TRBJ2-7; TRBD2 matches at 12 bases. The CDR3 runs to 15 residues. Trimming at V came to 3 bases and at J to 3 bases, leaving 3 bases not matched to a gene. CDR1 and CDR2 from the germline V gene are ENHRY and SYGVKD. The CDR3 nucleotides read TGTGCCATCAGTGAACTAGCGGGGGGCTACTACGAGCAGTACTTC. This encodes CAISELAGGYYEQYF.

This clonotype came up many times. The rearrangement uses TRBV4-1 and TRBJ1-6, with 8 bases lining up with TRBD1. The germline CDR1 and CDR2 sequences are MGHRA and YSYEKL. Trimming removed 4 bases from V and 9 bases from J; junction bases left unmatched: 5. There are 14 residues in the CDR3. CDR3 amino acids: CASSPRTGTSPLHF. The CDR3 nucleotides read TGCGCCAGCAGCCCCCGGACAGGGACTTCACCCCTCCACTTT.

In its sample, this clonotype was seen many times. V gene TRBV28 combines with J gene TRBJ2-1; 8 positions agree with TRBD2. The CDR3 covers 17 residues. J gave up 6 bases and V 4 bases, and 14 bases lay outside the gene matches. Germline CDR1 and CDR2: MDHEN and SYDVKM. The CDR3: CASSSSGWVAGSNEQFF. CDR3 nucleotide sequence: TGTGCCAGCAGTTCCTCAGGGTGGGTAGCGGGATCCAATGAGCAGTTCTTC.

V is TRBV24-1 and J is TRBJ2-3; either TRBD1 or TRBD2 may supply D (5 bases each). Per germline, CDR1 KGHDR and CDR2 SFDVKD. V lost 5 bases, J lost 6 bases, and 11 bases lay in between. The CDR3 has 13 amino acids. CDR3 in DNA: TGTGCCACCAGTGCTCTGGGGGTGGATACGCAGTATTTT. It translates to CATSALGVDTQYF.

This clonotype was detected ten times or more. The V and J genes are TRBV30 and TRBJ2-3, with 8 bases matching TRBD1. Germline values: CDR1 GTSNPN, CDR2 SVGIG (reference sequence). The ends lost 6 bases at V and 0 bases at J; junction bases unmatched: 8. The CDR3 has 15 amino acids. The CDR3 loop is CACTNRGLSTDTQYF. CDR3 sequence (DNA): TGTGCCTGCACAAACAGGGGGTTGAGCACAGATACGCAGTATTTT.

This clonotype was counted many times. This chain links TRBV28 with TRBJ2-6, with TRBD1 matching 7 bases. V lost 4 bases to trimming and J lost 0 bases; unmatched junction nucleotides: 6. This CDR3 spans 17 amino acids. CDR1 and CDR2 (germline): MDHEN, SYDVKM. In DNA, the CDR3 is TGTGCCAGCAGTTCCGGGACAGCGTTCTCTGGGGCCAACGTCCTGACTTTC. It yields the protein CASSSGTAFSGANVLTF. Full variable domain (rest looked up from reference TRBV28 and TRBJ2-6): DVKVTQSSRYLVKRTGEKVFLECVQDMDHENMFWYRQDPGLGLRLIYFSYDVKMKEKGDIPEGYSVSREKKERFSLILESASTNQTSMYLCASSSGTAFSGANVLTFGAGSRLTVL.

This clonotype was counted at least ten times. The V and J genes are TRBV6-1 and TRBJ2-1; TRBD2 is a possible D gene (6 bases). Germline V lookup: CDR1 MNHNS, CDR2 SASEGT. There are 16 residues in the CDR3. The V end was cut by 3 bases, the J end by 0 bases, with 12 bases between. As DNA, the CDR3 is TGTGCCAGCAGTGATCCGGGGGTTAGCTCCTACAATGAGCAGTTCTTC. Translation: CASSDPGVSSYNEQFF.

This clonotype was found many times. The gene calls are TRBV19 and TRBJ1-6; tentatively, D is TRBD1 (5 bases). Between the trimmed V and J ends, which lost 4 bases and 7 bases, there was a span of 8 bases. The germline V gene has CDR1 LNHDA and CDR2 SQIVND (reference sequence). The CDR3 has 13 residues. DNA for the CDR3: TGTGCCAGTAGTACGGGGCCGAATTCACCCCTCCACTTT. This gives the protein CASSTGPNSPLHF.

This clonotype has only one observation. This chain joins TRBV15 and TRBJ1-5; the match to TRBD1 covers 8 bases. The germline CDR1 and CDR2 sequences are LNHNV and YYDKDF (reference sequence). Trimming removed 0 bases from V and 6 bases from J; junction bases left unmatched: 13. This CDR3 is 18 amino acids long. The DNA of the CDR3 is TGTGCCACCAGCAGAGAGTATCCTGGACAGGGACGATCTCAGCCCCAGCATTTT. It specifies CATSREYPGQGRSQPQHF.

As concerns this clonotype: A much more abundant neighbour one base away suggests this may be a read error. This chain joins TRBV10-3 and TRBJ1-6, with D unclear. Germline CDR1 reads ENHRY; CDR2 reads SYGVKD. The CDR3 runs to 16 residues. V was clipped by 0 bases and J by 5 bases, with 11 bases between them. CDR3: CAISESLSRNNSPLHF. The CDR3 DNA reads TGTGCCATCAGTGAGTCGCTGTCCAGGAATAATTCACCCCTCCACTTT.

V and J are TRBV9 and TRBJ1-4, with D tentatively TRBD1 (5 bases). CDR1 and CDR2 from the germline V gene are SGDLS and YYNGEE. The CDR3 has 14 amino acids. Trimming cost V 3 bases and J 7 bases, with 13 bases left between them. CDR3 DNA: TGTGCCAGCAGCGACGGGACGGGTAGTGAAAAACTGTTTTTT. Translated, it gives CASSDGTGSEKLFF.

There are many counts of this clonotype. The chain links TRBV11-3 to TRBJ1-1, with TRBD1 matching over 9 bases. Germline V lookup: CDR1 SGHNT, CDR2 YENEEA. Trimming at V came to 5 bases and at J to 5 bases, leaving 6 bases not matched to a gene. The CDR3 spans 14 residues. CDR3 in amino acids: CASSPRTGVTEAFF. As DNA, the CDR3 is TGTGCCAGCAGCCCCAGGACAGGGGTTACTGAAGCTTTCTTT.

Regarding this clonotype: The junction and the germline gene differ at one end; a read error may be behind it. V is TRBV6-1 and J is TRBJ2-7; D uncertain. Germline values: CDR1 MNHNS, CDR2 SASEGT. CDR3 length: 12 residues. This CDR3 reads CASASWLNEHYF. CDR3 DNA sequence: TGTGCCAGTGCCTCATGGTTGAACGAGCATTACTTC.

This chain's CDR3 is CASSLDPSGPTDTQYF. DNA for the CDR3: TGTGCCAGCAGCTTAGACCCGTCGGGACCGACAGATACGCAGTATTTT. The chain joins TRBV11-3 to TRBJ2-3; TRBD1 or TRBD2 may be the D gene (5 bases each). Germline CDR1 SGHNT, CDR2 YENEEA. V lost 0 bases, J lost 3 bases, and 13 bases lay in between. The CDR3 is 16 amino acids. The whole variable domain, remainder taken from reference TRBV11-3 and TRBJ2-3, is EAGVVQSPRYKIIEKKQPVAFWCNPISGHNTLYWYLQNLGQGPELLIRYENEEAVDDSQLPKDRFSAERLKGVDSTLKIQPAELGDSAVYLCASSLDPSGPTDTQYFGPGTRLTVL.

V and J are TRBV11-2 and TRBJ2-1, with a tentative D call TRBD2 (6 bases). The germline V and J ends were trimmed by 1 base and 7 bases, with 11 bases remaining between them. CDR1 and CDR2 from the germline V gene are SGHAT and FQNNGV. The CDR3 is made up of 14 amino acids. The CDR3 spells CASSLVAAANEQFF. The CDR3 DNA follows: TGTGCCAGCAGCTTAGTAGCGGCAGCAAATGAGCAGTTCTTC.

This clonotype was observed many times. The chain has TRBV4-2 and TRBJ1-2; a weak D match, TRBD1 (5 bases). In germline, CDR1 is LGHNA, CDR2 YNFKEQ. The CDR3 consists of 15 residues. V lost 2 bases, J lost 8 bases, and 18 bases lay in between. The CDR3 sequence: CASSQLDLNQGGYTF. The CDR3 coding sequence is TGTGCCAGCAGCCAATTAGACCTAAACCAGGGCGGCTACACCTTC.

With respect to this clonotype: The final CDR3 position lacks the conserved phenylalanine or tryptophan, pointing to a likely read error. This sequence joins TRBV28 and TRBJ2-2, with a possible D match to TRBD2 (5 bases). Trimming took off 5 bases at V and 4 bases at J, with 17 bases between the two ends. This CDR3 is 16 amino acids long. Germline CDR1 reads MDHEN; CDR2 reads SYDVKM. The CDR3 sequence: CASSEPGLAGTGELFL. The CDR3 DNA is TGTGCCAGCAGTGAACCCGGGCTAGCAGGCACCGGGGAGCTGTTTCTT.

This clonotype was counted ten times or more. The chain has TRBV15 and TRBJ1-1; D not resolved. Germline CDR1 LNHNV, CDR2 YYDKDF (reference sequence). CDR3 size: 15 residues. With 4 bases removed from V and 2 bases from J, the gap between germline ends came to 14 bases. The DNA of the CDR3 is TGTGCCACCAGCACTCGACAAGCAGTAAACACTGAAGCTTTCTTT. Its translation is CATSTRQAVNTEAFF.

This clonotype was counted ten times or more. The chain links TRBV7-9 to TRBJ1-2; the match to TRBD1 covers 7 bases. This CDR3 comprises 16 residues. CDR1 and CDR2 from the germline V gene are SEHNR and FQNEAQ (reference sequence). V lost 5 bases to trimming and J lost 1 base; unmatched junction nucleotides: 10. The CDR3: CASSILTGPINYGYTF. The DNA for the CDR3 is TGTGCCAGCAGCATACTGACAGGGCCGATTAACTATGGCTACACCTTC.

Concerning this clonotype: The junction shows a germline mismatch at one end, possibly a read error. CDR3 bases: TGTGCCAGTAGTTGGCTAGCGGGCACCGGGGATCTGTTTTTT. This encodes CASSWLAGTGDLFF. This chain connects TRBV19 to TRBJ2-2; TRBD2 matches at 8 bases. The CDR3 extends over 14 amino acids. The germline V gene encodes CDR1 LNHDA and CDR2 SQIVND (reference sequence).

In this sample, this clonotype turned up many times. The chain carries TRBV20-1 and TRBJ2-1; TRBD1 agrees at 8 bases. V shed 1 base and J 7 bases; nucleotides not matched to a gene: 6. CDR1 and CDR2 from the germline V gene are DFQATT and SNEGSKA (reference sequence). This CDR3 contains 14 residues. DNA of the CDR3: TGCAGTGCTAGAGCTAACAGGGGGATGAATGAGCAGTTCTTC. Its protein is CSARANRGMNEQFF.